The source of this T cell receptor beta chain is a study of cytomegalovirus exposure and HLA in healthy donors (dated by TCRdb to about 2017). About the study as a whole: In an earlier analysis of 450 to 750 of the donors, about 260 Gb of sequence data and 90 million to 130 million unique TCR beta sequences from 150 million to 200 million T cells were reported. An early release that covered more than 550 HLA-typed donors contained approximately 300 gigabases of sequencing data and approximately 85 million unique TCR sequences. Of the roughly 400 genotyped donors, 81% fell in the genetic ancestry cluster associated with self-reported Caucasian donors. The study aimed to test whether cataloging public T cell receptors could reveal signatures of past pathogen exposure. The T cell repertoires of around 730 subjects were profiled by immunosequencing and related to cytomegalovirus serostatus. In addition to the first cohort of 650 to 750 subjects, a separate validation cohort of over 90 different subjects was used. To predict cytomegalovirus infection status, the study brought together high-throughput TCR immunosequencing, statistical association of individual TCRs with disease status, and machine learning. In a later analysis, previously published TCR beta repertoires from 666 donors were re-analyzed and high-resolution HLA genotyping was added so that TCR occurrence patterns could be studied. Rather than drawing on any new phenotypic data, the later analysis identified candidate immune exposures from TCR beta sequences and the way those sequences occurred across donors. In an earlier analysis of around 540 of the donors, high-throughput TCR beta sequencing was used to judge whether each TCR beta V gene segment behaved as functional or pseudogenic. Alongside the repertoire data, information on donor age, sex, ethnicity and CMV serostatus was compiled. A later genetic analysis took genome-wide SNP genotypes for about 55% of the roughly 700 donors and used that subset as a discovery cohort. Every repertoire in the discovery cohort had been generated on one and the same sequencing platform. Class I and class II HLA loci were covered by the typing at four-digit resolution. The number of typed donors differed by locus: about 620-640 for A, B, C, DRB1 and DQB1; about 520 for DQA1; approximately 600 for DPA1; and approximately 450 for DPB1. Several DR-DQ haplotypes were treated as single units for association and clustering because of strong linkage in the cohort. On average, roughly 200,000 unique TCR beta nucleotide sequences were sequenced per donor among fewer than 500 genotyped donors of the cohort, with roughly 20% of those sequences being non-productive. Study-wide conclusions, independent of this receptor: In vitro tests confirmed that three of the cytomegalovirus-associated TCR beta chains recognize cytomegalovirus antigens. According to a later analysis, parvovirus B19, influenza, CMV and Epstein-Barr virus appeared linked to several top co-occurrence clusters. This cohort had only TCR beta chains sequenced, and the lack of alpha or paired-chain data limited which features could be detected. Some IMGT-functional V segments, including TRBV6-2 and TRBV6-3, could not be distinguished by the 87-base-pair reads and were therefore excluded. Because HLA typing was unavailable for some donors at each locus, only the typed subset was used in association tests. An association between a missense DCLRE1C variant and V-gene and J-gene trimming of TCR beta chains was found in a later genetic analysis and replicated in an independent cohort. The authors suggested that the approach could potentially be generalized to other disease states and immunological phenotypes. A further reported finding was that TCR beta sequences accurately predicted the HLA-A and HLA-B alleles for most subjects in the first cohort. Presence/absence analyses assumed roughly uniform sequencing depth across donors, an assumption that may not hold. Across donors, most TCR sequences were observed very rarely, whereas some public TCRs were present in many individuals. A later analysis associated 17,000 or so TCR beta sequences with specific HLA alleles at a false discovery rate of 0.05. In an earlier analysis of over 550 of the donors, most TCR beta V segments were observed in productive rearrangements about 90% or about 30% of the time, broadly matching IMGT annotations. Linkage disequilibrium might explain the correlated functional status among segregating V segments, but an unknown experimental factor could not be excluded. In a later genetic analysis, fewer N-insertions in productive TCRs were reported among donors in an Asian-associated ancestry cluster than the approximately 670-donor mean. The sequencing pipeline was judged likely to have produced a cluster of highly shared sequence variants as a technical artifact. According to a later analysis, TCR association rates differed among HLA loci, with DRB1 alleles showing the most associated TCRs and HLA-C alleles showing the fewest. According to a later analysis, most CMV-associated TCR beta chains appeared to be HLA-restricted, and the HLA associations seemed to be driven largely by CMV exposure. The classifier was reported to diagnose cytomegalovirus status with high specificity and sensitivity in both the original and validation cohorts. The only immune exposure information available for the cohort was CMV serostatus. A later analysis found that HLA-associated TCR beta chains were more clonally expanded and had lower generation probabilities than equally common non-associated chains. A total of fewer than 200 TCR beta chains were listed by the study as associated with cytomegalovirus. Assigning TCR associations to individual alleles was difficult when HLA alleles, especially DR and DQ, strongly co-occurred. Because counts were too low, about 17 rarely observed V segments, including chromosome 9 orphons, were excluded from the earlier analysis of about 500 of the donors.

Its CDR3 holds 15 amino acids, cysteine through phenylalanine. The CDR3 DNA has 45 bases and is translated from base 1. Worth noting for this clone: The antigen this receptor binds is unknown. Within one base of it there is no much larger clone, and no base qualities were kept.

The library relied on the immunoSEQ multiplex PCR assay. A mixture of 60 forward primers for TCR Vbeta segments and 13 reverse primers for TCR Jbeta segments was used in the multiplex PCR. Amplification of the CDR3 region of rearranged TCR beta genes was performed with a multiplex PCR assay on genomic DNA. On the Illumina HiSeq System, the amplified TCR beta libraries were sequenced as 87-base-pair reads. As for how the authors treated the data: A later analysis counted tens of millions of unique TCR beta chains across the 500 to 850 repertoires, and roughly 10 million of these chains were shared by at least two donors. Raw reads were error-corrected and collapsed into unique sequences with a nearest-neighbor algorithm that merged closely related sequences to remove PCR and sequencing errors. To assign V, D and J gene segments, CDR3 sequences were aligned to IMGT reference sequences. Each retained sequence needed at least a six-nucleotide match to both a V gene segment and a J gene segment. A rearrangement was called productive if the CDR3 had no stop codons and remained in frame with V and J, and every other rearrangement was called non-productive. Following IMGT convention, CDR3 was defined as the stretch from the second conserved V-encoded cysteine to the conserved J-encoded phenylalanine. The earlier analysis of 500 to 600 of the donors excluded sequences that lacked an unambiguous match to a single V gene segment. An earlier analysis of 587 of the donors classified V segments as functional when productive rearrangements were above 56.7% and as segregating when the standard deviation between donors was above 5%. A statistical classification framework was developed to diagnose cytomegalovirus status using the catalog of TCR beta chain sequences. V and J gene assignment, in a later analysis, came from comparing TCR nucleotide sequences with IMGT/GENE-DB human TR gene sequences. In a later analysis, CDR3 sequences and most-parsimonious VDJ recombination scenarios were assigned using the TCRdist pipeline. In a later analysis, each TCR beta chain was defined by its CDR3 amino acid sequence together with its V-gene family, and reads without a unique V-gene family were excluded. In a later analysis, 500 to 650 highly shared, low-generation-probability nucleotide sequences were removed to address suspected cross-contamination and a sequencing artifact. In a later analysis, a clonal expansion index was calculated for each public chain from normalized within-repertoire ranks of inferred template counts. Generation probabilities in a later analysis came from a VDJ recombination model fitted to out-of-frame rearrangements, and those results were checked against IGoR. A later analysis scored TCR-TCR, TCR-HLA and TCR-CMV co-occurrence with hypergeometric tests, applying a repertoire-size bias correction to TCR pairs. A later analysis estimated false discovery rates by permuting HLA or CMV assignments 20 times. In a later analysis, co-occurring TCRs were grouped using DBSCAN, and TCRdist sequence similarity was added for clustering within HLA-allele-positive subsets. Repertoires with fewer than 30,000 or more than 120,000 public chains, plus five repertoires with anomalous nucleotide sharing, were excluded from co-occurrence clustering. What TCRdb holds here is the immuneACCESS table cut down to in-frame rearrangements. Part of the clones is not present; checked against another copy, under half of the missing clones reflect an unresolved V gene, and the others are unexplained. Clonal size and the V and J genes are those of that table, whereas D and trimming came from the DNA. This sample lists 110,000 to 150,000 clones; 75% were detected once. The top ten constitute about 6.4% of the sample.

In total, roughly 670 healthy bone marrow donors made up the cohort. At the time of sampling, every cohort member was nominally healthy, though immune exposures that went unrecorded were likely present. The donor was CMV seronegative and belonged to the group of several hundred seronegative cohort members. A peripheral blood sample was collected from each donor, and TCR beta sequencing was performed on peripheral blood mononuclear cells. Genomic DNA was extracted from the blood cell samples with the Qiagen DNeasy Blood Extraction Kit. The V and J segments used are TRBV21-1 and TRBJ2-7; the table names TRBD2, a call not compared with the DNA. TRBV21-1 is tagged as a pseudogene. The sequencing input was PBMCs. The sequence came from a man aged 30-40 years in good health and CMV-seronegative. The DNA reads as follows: TGTGCTCCACATTCCGAGGGGCTAGCGGGAGTCGAGCAGTACTTC. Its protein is CAPHSEGLAGVEQYF.